The rows below give T cell receptor beta chains drawn from one sample of a study of cytotoxic CD8 clonotypes in ibrutinib-treated CLL. Sequencing was performed with immunoSEQ multiplex PCR; in TCRdb, only in-frame clones are kept and a portion is missing. The sample lists approximately 84,000 clones, around 84% occurring once. The source was PBMCs, collected before ibrutinib treatment. Receptors originate from a human donor with chronic lymphocytic leukemia. CDR3s include the opening cysteine and the closing phenylalanine or tryptophan.

CASSLLQNNEQFF,TRBV5-1,TRBJ2-1
CASSLALSIPAENNYGYTF,TRBV7-9,TRBJ1-2
CASSQDVAPTNQPQHF,TRBV4-2,TRBJ1-5
CASSRGGEQFF,TRBV5-1,TRBJ2-1
CASARARQETQYF,TRBV7-9,TRBJ2-5
CAIAYGANTEAFF,TRBV10-3,TRBJ1-1
CASSPRHREGGTQYF,TRBV7-3,TRBJ2-3
CASSSIGYEQYF,TRBV27,TRBJ2-7
CASSTPRPGHPSGYTF,TRBV27,TRBJ1-2
CASSGRPQGASGRARGYEQYF,TRBV19,TRBJ2-7
CASSLAGVREQFF,TRBV28,TRBJ2-1
CASSLLGQNPYEQYF,TRBV5-1,TRBJ2-7
CASSFGRGREQYF,TRBV5-6,TRBJ2-7
CASSPQGIRYGYTF,TRBV27,TRBJ1-2
CASGGDIWNQPQHF,TRBV6-1,TRBJ1-5
CASSLGRGMDEQFF,TRBV5-6,TRBJ2-1
CASSLPPAGNEQFF,TRBV7-6,TRBJ2-1
CASRLGGSNQPQHF,TRBV19,TRBJ1-5
CASSLGLAGGLLDTQYF,TRBV5-1,TRBJ2-3
CASSSNNQPQHF,TRBV27,TRBJ1-5
CATSGDRASYNEQFF,TRBV15,TRBJ2-1
CASSMAGVGQETQYF,TRBV6-1,TRBJ2-5
CASSSSGVDYGYTF,TRBV7-9,TRBJ1-2
CASSLGGTSGQETQYF,TRBV5-1,TRBJ2-5
CASSLTPVGRVVEQYF,TRBV7-3,TRBJ2-7
CASSRGGTSGTDTQYF,TRBV19,TRBJ2-3
CASSVAWGGSYEQFF,TRBV9,TRBJ2-1
CSVGGVAGQWPYEQYF,TRBV29-1,TRBJ2-7
CASSLNRGKIPDTQYF,TRBV7-2,TRBJ2-3